The present T cell receptor beta chain was sequenced within a study of beta chain features in type 1 diabetes. Study at large: Analysis included over 90 million sorted cells drawn from all samples. Study outcomes and limitations: Moderate yet significant TCRB CDR3 shortening was seen in Type 1 diabetes patients in all four CD4+ subsets. More deletions and fewer insertions at VDJ junctions were seen in type 1 diabetes patients. Any HLA effect on TCRB rearrangement was left unresolved by small sub-analyses.

This clone has just a few counts. Its antigen is still unknown. The authors took one heparinised blood draw, averaging about 116 mL, from each donor. cDNA synthesis used the whole RNA isolate, giving expressed TCRB sequences. Sequenced by immunoSEQ multiplex PCR; TCRdb stores in-frame clones only, minus some. This sample has approximately 260,000 clones; around 24% occur once, and the top ten carry 0.012%. Germline trimming cut 6 bases from V and 5 bases from J; bases unmatched to any gene: 7. CDR3 length: 14 amino acids. The germline gives CDR1 MDHEN, CDR2 SYDVKM. Sequenced input: naive CD4+ T cells from blood. This TCR was sampled from a woman aged 30 to 39 with type 1 diabetes. V and J are TRBV28 and TRBJ2-7, with 10 bases matching TRBD2. This CDR3 is CASRRLAGGDEQYF. The DNA for the CDR3 is TGTGCCAGCAGGAGACTAGCGGGCGGCGACGAGCAGTACTTC.